This is a list of T cell receptor beta chains from one sample in a study of CXCR3-negative and CXCR3-positive naive CD8 T cells. Reprocessing the 5' RACE reads, TCRdb reports a single entry for every CDR3 protein and omits DNA. The specimen's table records 150,000 to 180,000 distinct CDR3 sequences. Sequencing input: naive CXCR3+ CD8+ T cells from blood. The origin of the receptors is a human donor in good health. Some clones in this sample may be carry-over from other donors' samples. Both conserved end residues are part of each CDR3.

v_call	j_call	cdr3_length	cdr3_aa
TRBV9	TRBJ2-1	16	CASSTNLVSGLNEQFF
TRBV20-1	TRBJ2-2	16	CSARGTSGANTGELFF
TRBV6-6	TRBJ1-2	14	CASSLLQGEEGYTF
TRBV7-9	TRBJ2-3	22	CASSLRSSGHRTNYQPTDTQYF
TRBV5-5	TRBJ1-1	11	CASSFSTEAFF
TRBV27	TRBJ2-7	14	CASSSPDVNYEQYF
TRBV5-6	TRBJ2-1	16	CASVLGWSGALNEQFF
TRBV12-3/TRBV12-4	TRBJ2-7	13	CASSFTRVYEQYF
TRBV13	TRBJ1-6	16	CASSLGGSSYNSPLHF
TRBV10-3	TRBJ2-1	14	CAIRTGFVQNEQFF
TRBV5-1	TRBJ2-3	15	CASSLVASGGDTQYF